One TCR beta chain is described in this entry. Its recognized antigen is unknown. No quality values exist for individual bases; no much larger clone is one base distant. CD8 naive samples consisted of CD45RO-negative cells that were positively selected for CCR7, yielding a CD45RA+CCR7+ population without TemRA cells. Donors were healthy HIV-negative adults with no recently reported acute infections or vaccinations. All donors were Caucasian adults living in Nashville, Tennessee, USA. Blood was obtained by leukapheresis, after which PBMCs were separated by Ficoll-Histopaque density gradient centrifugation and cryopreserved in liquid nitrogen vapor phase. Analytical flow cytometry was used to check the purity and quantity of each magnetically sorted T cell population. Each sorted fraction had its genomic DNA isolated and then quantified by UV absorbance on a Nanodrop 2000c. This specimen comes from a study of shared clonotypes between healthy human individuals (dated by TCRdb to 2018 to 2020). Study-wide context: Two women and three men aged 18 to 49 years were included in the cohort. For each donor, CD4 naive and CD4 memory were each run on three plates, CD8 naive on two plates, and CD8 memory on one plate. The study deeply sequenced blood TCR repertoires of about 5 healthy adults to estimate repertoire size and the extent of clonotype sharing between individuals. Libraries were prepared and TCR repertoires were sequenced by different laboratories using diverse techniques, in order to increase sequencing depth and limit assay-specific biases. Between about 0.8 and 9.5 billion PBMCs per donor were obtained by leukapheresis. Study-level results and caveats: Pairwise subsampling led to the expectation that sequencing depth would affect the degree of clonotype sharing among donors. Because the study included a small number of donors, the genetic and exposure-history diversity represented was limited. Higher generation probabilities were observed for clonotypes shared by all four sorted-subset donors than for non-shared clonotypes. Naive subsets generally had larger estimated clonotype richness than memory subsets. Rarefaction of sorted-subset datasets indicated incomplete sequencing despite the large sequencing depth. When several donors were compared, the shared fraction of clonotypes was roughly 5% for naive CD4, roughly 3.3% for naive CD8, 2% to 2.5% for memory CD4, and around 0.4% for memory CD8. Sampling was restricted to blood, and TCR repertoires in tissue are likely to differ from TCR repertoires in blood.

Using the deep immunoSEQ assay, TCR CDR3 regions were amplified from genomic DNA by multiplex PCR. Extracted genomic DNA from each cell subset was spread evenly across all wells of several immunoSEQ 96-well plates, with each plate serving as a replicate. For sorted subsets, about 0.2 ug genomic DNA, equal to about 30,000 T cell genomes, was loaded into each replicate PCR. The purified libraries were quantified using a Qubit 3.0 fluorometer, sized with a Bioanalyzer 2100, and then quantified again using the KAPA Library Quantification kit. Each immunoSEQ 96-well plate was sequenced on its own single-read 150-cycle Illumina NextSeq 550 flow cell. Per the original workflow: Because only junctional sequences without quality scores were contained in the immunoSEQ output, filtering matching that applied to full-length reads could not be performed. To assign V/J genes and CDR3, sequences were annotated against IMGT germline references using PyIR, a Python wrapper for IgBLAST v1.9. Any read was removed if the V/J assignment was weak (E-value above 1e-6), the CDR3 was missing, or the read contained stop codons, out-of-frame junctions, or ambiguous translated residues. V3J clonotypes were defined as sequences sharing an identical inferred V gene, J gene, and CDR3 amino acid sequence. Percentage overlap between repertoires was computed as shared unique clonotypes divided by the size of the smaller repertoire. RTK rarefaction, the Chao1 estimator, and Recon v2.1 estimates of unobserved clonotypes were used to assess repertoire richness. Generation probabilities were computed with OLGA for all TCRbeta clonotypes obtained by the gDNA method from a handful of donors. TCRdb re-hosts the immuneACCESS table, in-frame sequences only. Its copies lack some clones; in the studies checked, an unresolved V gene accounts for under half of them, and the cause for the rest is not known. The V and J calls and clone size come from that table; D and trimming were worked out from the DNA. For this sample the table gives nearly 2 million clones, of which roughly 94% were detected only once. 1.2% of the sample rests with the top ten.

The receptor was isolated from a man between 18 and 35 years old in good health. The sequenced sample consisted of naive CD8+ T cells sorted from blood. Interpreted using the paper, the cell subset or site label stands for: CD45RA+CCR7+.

The sequenced DNA: TGTGCCAGTAGTATAGCTAGCGGGAGTACCGGGGAGCTGTTTTTT. This gives the protein CASSIASGSTGELFF. The chain is encoded by TRBV19 joined to TRBJ2-2; 10 middle bases align to TRBD2. Reading from cysteine to phenylalanine, the CDR3 counts 15 amino acids. Of the read, only the CDR3 DNA is kept; its 45 bases are in frame from base 1. CDR1 LNHDA and CDR2 SQIVND were looked up in the germline V gene (reference sequence). Unmatched junction bases come to 1, with V trimmed by 1 base and J by 5 bases.